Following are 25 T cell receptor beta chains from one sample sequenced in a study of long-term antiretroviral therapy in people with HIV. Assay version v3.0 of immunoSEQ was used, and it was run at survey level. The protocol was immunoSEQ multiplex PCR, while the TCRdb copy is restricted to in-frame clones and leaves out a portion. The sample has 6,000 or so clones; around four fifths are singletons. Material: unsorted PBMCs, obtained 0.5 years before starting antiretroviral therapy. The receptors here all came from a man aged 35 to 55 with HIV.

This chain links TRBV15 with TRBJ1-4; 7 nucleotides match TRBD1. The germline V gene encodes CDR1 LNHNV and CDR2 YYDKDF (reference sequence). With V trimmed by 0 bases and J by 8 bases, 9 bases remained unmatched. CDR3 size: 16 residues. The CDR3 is CATSRDRRQGGEKLFF. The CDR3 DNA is TGTGCCACCAGCAGAGATCGAAGGCAGGGGGGGGAAAAACTGTTTTTT.

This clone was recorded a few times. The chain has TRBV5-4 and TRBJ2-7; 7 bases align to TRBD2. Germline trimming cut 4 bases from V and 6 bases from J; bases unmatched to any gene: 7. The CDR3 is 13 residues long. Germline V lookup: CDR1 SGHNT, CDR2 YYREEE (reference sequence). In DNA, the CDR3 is TGTGCCAGCAGCGCTAGGACTAGAGGCGAGCAGTACTTC. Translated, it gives CASSARTRGEQYF.

The CDR3, as DNA: TGCGCCAGCAGCCAGGGGGGGCTCATGAGGAACACTGAAGCTTTCTTT. Residues: CASSQGGLMRNTEAFF. This rearrangement joins TRBV5-1 to TRBJ1-1; 7 bases line up with TRBD1. Germline loops: CDR1 SGHRS, CDR2 YFSETQ. The CDR3 extends over 16 amino acids. V gave up 4 bases and J gave up 1 base; unmatched junction bases: 10.

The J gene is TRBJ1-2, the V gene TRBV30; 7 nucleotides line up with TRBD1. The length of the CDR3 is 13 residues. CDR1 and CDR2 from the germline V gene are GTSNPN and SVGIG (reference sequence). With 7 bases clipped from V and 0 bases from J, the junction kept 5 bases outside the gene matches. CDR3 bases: TGTGCCTCAGGGGGGGAGGCTAACTATGGCTACACCTTC. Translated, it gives CASGGEANYGYTF.

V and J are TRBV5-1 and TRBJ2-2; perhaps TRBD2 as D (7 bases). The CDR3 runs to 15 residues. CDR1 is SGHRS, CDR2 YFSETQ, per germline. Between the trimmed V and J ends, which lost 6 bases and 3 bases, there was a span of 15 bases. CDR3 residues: CASTSVGGDTGELFF. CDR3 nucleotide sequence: TGCGCCAGCACCTCCGTAGGGGGGGACACCGGGGAGCTGTTTTTT.

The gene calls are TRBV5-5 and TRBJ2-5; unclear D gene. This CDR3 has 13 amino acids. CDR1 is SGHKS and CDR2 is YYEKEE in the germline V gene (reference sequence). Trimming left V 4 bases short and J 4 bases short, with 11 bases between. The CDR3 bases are TGTGCCAGCAGCCGTCAATGGGGAGAGACCCAGTACTTC. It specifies CASSRQWGETQYF. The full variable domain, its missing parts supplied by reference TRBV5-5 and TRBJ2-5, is DAGVTQSPTHLIKTRGQQVTLRCSPISGHKSVSWYQQVLGQGPQFIFQYYEKEERGRGNFPDRFSARQFPNYSSELNVNALLLGDSALYLCASSRQWGETQYFGPGTRLLVL.

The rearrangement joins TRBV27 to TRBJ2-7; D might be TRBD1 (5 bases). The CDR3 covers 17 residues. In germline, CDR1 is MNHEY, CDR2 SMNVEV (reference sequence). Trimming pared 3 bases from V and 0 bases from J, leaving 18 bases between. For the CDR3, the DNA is TGTGCCAGCAGTTTCTCGGGTCGGCAGGGCTTCTCCTACGAGCAGTACTTC. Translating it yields CASSFSGRQGFSYEQYF.

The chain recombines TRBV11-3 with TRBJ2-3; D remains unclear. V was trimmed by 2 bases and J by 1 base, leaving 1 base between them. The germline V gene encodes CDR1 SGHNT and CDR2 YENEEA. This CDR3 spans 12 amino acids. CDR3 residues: CASSLRTDTQYF. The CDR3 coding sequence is TGTGCCAGCAGCTTACGCACAGATACGCAGTATTTT.

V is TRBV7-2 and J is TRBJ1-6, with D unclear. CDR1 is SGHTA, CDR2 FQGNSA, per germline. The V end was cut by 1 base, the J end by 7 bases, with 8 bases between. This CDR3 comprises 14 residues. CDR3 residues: CASSLERRNSPLHF. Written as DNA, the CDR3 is TGTGCCAGCAGCTTAGAGAGGAGAAATTCACCCCTCCACTTT. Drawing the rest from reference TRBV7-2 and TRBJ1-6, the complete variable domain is GAGVSQSPSNKVTEKGKDVELRCDPISGHTALYWYRQSLGQGLEFLIYFQGNSAPDKSGLPSDRFSAERTGGSVSTLTIQRTQQEDSAVYLCASSLERRNSPLHFGNGTRLTVT.

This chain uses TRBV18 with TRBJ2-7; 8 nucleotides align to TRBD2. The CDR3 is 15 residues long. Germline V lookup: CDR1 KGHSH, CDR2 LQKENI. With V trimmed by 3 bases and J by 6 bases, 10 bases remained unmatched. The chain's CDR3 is CASSPLGRGVGEQYF. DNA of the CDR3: TGTGCCAGCTCACCGCTCGGGCGGGGGGTTGGCGAGCAGTACTTC.

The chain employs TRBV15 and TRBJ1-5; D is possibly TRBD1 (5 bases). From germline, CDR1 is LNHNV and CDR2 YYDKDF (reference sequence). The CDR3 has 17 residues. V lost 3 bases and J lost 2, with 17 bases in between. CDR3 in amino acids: CATSSLGRGEGNQPQHF. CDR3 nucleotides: TGTGCCACCAGCAGCTTGGGCCGGGGGGAGGGCAATCAGCCCCAGCATTTT.

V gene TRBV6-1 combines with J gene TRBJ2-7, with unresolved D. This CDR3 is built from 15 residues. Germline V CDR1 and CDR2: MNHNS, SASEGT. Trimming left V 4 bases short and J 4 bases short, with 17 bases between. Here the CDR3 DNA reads TGTGCCAGCAGTGGACGGGTCGATACTAAATACGAGCAGTACTTC. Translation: CASSGRVDTKYEQYF.

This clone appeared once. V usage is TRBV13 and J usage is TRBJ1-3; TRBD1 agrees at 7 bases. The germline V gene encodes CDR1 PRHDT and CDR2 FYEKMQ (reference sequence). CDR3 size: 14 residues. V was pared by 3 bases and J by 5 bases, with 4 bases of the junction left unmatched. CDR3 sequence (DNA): TGTGCCAGCAGCTTCGGACAGGTTAGAAACACCATATATTTT. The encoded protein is CASSFGQVRNTIYF.

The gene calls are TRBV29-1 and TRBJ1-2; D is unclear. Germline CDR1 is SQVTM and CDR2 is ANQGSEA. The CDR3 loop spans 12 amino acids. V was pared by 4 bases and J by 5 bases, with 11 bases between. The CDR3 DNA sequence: TGCAGCGTTGCGCGTCCTTCTTATGGCTACACCTTC. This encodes CSVARPSYGYTF.

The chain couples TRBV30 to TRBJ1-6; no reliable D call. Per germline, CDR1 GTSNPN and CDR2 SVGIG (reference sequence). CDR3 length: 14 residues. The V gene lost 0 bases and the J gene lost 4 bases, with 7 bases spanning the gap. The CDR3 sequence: CAWSVHKYNSPLHF. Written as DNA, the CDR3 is TGTGCCTGGAGTGTACACAAATATAATTCACCCCTCCACTTT.

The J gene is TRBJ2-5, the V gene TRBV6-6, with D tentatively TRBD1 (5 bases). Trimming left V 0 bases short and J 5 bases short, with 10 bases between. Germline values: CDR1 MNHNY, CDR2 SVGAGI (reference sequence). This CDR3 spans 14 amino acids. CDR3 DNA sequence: TGTGCCAGCAGTTACTCAGGGGCTTCTGAGACCCAGTACTTC. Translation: CASSYSGASETQYF.

CDR3 sequence: CASSLATGGYHEQYF. In nucleotides, the CDR3 is TGTGCCAGCAGCTTGGCAACAGGCGGGTACCACGAGCAGTACTTC. The rearrangement links TRBV5-8 to TRBJ2-7, with D perhaps TRBD1 or TRBD2 (5 bases each). From germline, CDR1 is SGHTS and CDR2 YDEGEE. The CDR3 has 15 residues. V was pared by 0 bases and J by 5 bases, with 15 bases between.

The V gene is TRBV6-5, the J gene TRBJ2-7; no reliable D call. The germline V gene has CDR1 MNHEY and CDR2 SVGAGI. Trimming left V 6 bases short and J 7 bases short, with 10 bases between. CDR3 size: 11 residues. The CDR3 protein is CASSPRMEQYF. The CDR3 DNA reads TGTGCCAGCAGCCCGAGGATGGAGCAGTACTTC.

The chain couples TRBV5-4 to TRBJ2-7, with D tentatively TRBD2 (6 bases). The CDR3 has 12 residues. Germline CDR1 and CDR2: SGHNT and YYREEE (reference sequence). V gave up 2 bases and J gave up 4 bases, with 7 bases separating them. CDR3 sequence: CASSFRGYEQYF. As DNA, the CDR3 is TGTGCCAGCAGCTTTCGGGGGTACGAGCAGTACTTC. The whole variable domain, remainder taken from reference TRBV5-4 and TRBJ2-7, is ETGVTQSPTHLIKTRGQQVTLRCSSQSGHNTVSWYQQALGQGPQFIFQYYREEENGRGNFPPRFSGLQFPNYSSELNVNALELDDSALYLCASSFRGYEQYFGPGTRLTVT.

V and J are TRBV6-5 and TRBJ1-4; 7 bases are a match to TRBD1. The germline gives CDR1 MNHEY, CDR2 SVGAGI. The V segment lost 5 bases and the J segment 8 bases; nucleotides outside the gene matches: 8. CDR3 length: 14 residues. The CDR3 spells CASSPRQGGEKLFF. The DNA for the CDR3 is TGTGCCAGCAGTCCCCGACAGGGAGGCGAAAAACTGTTTTTT.

CDR3 in amino acids: CASRGGMAGDIHEQYF. Written as DNA, the CDR3 is TGTGCCAGCAGGGGGGGGATGGCAGGGGATATCCACGAGCAGTACTTC. The rearrangement links TRBV7-8 to TRBJ2-7; weak D call: TRBD2 (7 bases). V was shortened by 6 bases and J by 5 bases, with 23 bases between the two germline ends. CDR1 and CDR2 (germline): SGHVS, FQNEAQ. The CDR3 sequence is 16 residues long.

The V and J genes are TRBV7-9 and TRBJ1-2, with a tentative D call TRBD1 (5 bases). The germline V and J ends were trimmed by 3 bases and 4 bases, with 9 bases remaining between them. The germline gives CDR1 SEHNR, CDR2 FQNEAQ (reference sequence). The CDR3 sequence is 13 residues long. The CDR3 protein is CASSFRDSYGYTF. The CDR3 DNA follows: TGTGCCAGCAGCTTCAGGGACTCCTATGGCTACACCTTC.

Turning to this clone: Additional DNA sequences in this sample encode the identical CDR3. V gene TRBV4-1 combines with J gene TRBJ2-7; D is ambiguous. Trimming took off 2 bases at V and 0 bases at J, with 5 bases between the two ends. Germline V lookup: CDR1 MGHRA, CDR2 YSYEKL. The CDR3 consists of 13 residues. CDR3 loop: CASSQTSSYEQYF. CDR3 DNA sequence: TGCGCCAGCAGCCAAACAAGCTCCTACGAGCAGTACTTC.

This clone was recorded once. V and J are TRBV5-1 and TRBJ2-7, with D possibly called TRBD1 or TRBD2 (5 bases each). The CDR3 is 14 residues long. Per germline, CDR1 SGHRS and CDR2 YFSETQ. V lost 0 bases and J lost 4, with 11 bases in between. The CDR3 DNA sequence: TGCGCCAGCAGCTTGGGGGACGAAGGATACGAGCAGTACTTC. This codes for CASSLGDEGYEQYF.

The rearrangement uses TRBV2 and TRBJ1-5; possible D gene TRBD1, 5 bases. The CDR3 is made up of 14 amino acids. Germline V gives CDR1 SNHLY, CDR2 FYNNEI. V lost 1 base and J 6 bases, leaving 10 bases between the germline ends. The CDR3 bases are TGTGCCAGCAGTGAAGGGAGGGGTAGTCAGCCCCAGCATTTT. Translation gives CASSEGRGSQPQHF.